This entry features one TCR beta chain sequence. This clonotype showed up just a few times. What this receptor recognizes is not known. Base qualities are not at hand, and no much larger clone is one base apart. The CDR3 covers 15 residues, taking in both the cysteine and the phenylalanine. CDR3 DNA only is kept here, 45 bases in frame from base 1. CDR1 and CDR2 are drawn from the germline V gene: MRHNA, SNTAGT. V trim: 5 bases; J trim: 1 base; unmatched bases: 3. The data belong to a study of T-cell memory formation after mild COVID-19 (dated by TCRdb to the early 2020s). General notes on the study: TCR sequence clusters from the two donors were found to be largely donor specific. Longitudinal TCRalpha and TCRbeta repertoire sequencing tracked T-cell clones expanding and contracting after mild COVID-19 in a couple of donors. Two young, previously healthy adult volunteers made up the cohort, one male and one female.

Instrument on record: Illumina NovaSeq 6000. Using 5'RACE with constant-segment primers, TCRalpha and TCRbeta cDNA libraries were constructed, with sample barcodes and unique molecular identifiers added in the process. RNA was extracted from every sample with Trizol reagent. Libraries were amplified in two PCR steps, with a second sample barcode and Illumina TruSeq adapters added in the second step. Sequencing of the libraries was done on an Illumina NovaSeq, producing 2 x 150 bp paired-end reads. In the original analysis: Reads were demultiplexed and collapsed into UMI-guided consensus sequences with migec v1.2.7. With mixcr v2.1.11, UMI consensuses were aligned to TRA and TRB V and J templates and assembled into clonotypes. A clonotype was counted as expanded or contracted only when both edgeR and NoisET called the clonotype significant, with the noise models trained on biological replicates. For edgeR calls, the thresholds were a false discovery rate-adjusted p below 0.01 and a log2 fold-change of 1. PCA with hierarchical clustering of max-normalized trajectories of the 1000 most abundant clonotypes was used as exploratory dynamics analysis. Separately sequenced CD4+ and CD8+ repertoires were used to assign a CD4 or CD8 phenotype to each responding clone. TCRdb reprocessed the public reads (quality trimming at Q25 with fastp, clone calling with MiXCR) and kept in-frame beta chains. Duplicate CDR3 protein sequences are folded into a single record with the most common DNA and genes. The V and J calls shown here were made by TCRdb, not taken from the authors' results. This sample gives about 360,000 distinct CDR3 sequences in total; 10% to 15% of them show up just once. The leading ten clones occupy around a fifth of the sample.

The paper's findings and limits, for the study overall: The study included only a couple of mild cases, and larger cohorts that include severe cases with pre-infection samples were judged to be necessary. Some responding clones were found in pre-infection memory, which suggests that pre-existing cross-reactive memory T cells took part in the SARS-CoV-2 response. Clones contracting from day 15 to 85 had balanced CD4/CD8 phenotypes, while a second wave expanding from day 15 to 37 was biased towards CD4+. SARS-CoV-2 specificity was not confirmed for the second-wave clones peaking on day 37. Contracting CD4+ clones turned up mainly in the CM and EM memory subsets, whereas EMRA was where CD8+ clones were enriched.

Ficoll-Paque density gradient centrifugation was used to isolate PBMCs. The clonotype originates from a young man who had mild COVID-19 (a few samples of this study predate the infection). The sample titles of this study are shuffled in the database, so cell type and time point are left out; the donor was told from shared clones. What was sequenced was PBMCs or a T cell subset sorted from them (not recorded which). This chain joins TRBV6-4 to TRBJ1-1; the central 11 bases match TRBD1. The DNA sequence is TGTGCCAGCAGTCCCGGGACAGGGGGGAACACTGAAGCTTTCTTT. This gives the protein CASSPGTGGNTEAFF.